Following are 30 T cell receptor beta chains from one sample sequenced in a study of vaccination and CD4 T cells after COVID-19. No antigen has been assigned to these receptors. The sample's treatment: approximately nine-day PBMC culture with coronavirus spike peptide pools or control peptides (ViraFEST assay). Cultured CD4+ T cell DNA was sequenced using the Oncomine TCR Beta short-read assay. Each CDR3 protein is one row after TCRdb ran MiXCR on the PCR reads. The sample records about 14,000 distinct CDR3 sequences, less than 70% being singletons. Specimen: CD4+ T cells from blood, cultured in vitro, collected before SARS-CoV-2 vaccination. These receptors were taken from a human donor who had recovered from COVID-19.

The V gene is TRBV20-1, the J gene TRBJ2-2; 10 nucleotides match TRBD1. Per germline, CDR1 DFQATT and CDR2 SNEGSKA (reference sequence). The CDR3 extends over 17 amino acids. Unmatched junction bases numbered 10, after V lost 1 base and J lost 5 bases. DNA of the CDR3: TGCAGTGCTAGAGTTCCCCTGCGGGACAGGGGTACCGGGGAGCTGTTTTTT. It translates to CSARVPLRDRGTGELFF.

On this clonotype: An end of the junction does not agree with germline; a read error may underlie this. The gene calls are TRBV5-4 and TRBJ1-6; no clear D gene. The CDR3 is 15 amino acids. Germline lookup yields CDR1 SGHNT and CDR2 YYREEE (reference sequence). The CDR3 reads CAGSFETAYNSPLHF. The CDR3 DNA sequence: TGTGCCGGCAGCTTCGAGACGGCTTATAATTCACCCCTCCACTTT.

This chain joins TRBV30 and TRBJ1-5; no reliable D call. V gave up 0 bases and J gave up 4 bases, with 13 bases separating them. The CDR3 covers 15 residues. Germline CDR1 is GTSNPN and CDR2 is SVGIG (reference sequence). The CDR3 sequence: CAWSVLGQQNQPQHF. CDR3 nucleotide sequence: TGTGCCTGGAGTGTACTTGGGCAACAGAATCAGCCCCAGCATTTT.

The V call is TRBV2, the J call TRBJ2-1; 11 bases match TRBD2. The germline CDR1 and CDR2 sequences are SNHLY and FYNNEI. V gave up 6 bases and J gave up 4 bases; unmatched junction bases: 5. The CDR3 loop spans 15 amino acids. This CDR3 reads CASRGGTSGYNEQFF. The CDR3 coding sequence is TGTGCCAGCAGGGGAGGGACTAGCGGATACAATGAGCAGTTCTTC.

The V and J genes are TRBV6-1 and TRBJ2-3; the D call may be TRBD1 or TRBD2 (5 bases each). The V gene's germline CDR1 is MNHNS and CDR2 SASEGT. The V and J ends lost 8 bases and 1 base respectively, with 16 bases between them. This CDR3 has 15 residues. The DNA of the CDR3 is TGTGCCAGCCAAGGCACCGGGACGGGCACAGATACGCAGTATTTT. Translating it yields CASQGTGTGTDTQYF.

The genes are TRBV6-1 and TRBJ1-1; D gene unclear. The germline V and J ends were trimmed by 4 bases and 1 base, with 7 bases remaining between them. CDR3 size: 13 residues. Germline V gene lookup returns CDR1 MNHNS and CDR2 SASEGT. CDR3 DNA: TGTGCCAGCAGTGCGGACGGGAACACTGAAGCTTTCTTT. As protein: CASSADGNTEAFF.

This chain links TRBV6-5 with TRBJ1-3, with D perhaps TRBD1 (5 bases). V was pared by 4 bases and J by 1 base, with 8 bases between. In germline, CDR1 is MNHEY, CDR2 SVGAGI. The length of the CDR3 is 14 residues. The chain's CDR3 is CASSLGASGNTIYF. As DNA, the CDR3 is TGTGCCAGCAGTTTAGGGGCTTCTGGAAACACCATATATTTT.

The table lists this clonotype with a few counts. This sequence joins TRBV7-3 and TRBJ2-3; TRBD2 might be the D (5 bases). Germline CDR1 reads SGHTA; CDR2 reads FQGTGA. The CDR3 has 15 amino acids. V lost 5 bases, J lost 0 bases, and 12 bases lay in between. The CDR3 region is CASSQLGPSTDTQYF. The CDR3 DNA sequence: TGTGCCAGCAGCCAACTAGGGCCCAGCACAGATACGCAGTATTTT.

This clonotype appeared a few times. The genes are TRBV21-1 and TRBJ2-2. TRBV21-1 is recorded as a pseudogene. This CDR3 has 14 residues. The chain's CDR3 is CASSKGQNTGELFF. The CDR3 DNA sequence: TGTGCCAGCAGCAAAGGACAGAACACCGGGGAGCTGTTTTTT.

The CDR3 spells CASSPNSRLTAPNSPLHF. As DNA, the CDR3 is TGTGCCAGCTCACCAAACTCCCGCCTGACAGCACCGAATTCACCCCTCCACTTT. This chain joins TRBV18 and TRBJ1-6; a possible D gene is TRBD1 (5 bases). CDR1 is KGHSH and CDR2 is LQKENI in the germline V gene. CDR3 length: 18 residues. Trimming left V 2 bases short and J 7 bases short, with 21 bases between.

J is TRBJ2-1 and V is TRBV20-1; the D is unclear. Germline lookup yields CDR1 DFQATT and CDR2 SNEGSKA (reference sequence). CDR3 size: 11 residues. The V and J ends lost 6 bases and 10 bases respectively, with 13 bases between them. The CDR3 sequence: CSAAKLGEQFF. CDR3 DNA: TGCAGTGCGGCCAAGCTGGGCGAGCAGTTCTTC.

The chain carries TRBV30 and TRBJ2-2, with a tentative D call TRBD1 (6 bases). Trimming cost V 1 base and J 5 bases, with 8 bases left between them. This CDR3 spans 13 amino acids. CDR1 and CDR2 from the germline V gene are GTSNPN and SVGIG (reference sequence). The CDR3 loop reads CAWSEGQTGELFF. The CDR3 DNA reads as TGTGCCTGGAGTGAAGGACAGACCGGGGAGCTGTTTTTT.

This chain connects TRBV5-6 to TRBJ2-1, with 14 bases aligning to TRBD2. V shed 4 bases, J shed 0 bases, and the junction held 6 bases outside the gene matches. This CDR3 is built from 18 residues. CDR1 and CDR2 from the germline V gene are SGHDT and YYEEEE. CDR3 sequence: CASSARTSGRISYNEQFF. As DNA, the CDR3 is TGTGCCAGCAGCGCCCGGACTAGCGGGAGGATCTCCTACAATGAGCAGTTCTTC.

The CDR3 is CASSDGTSTDTQYF. CDR3 DNA sequence: TGTGCCAGCAGTGACGGGACTAGCACAGATACGCAGTATTTT. V usage is TRBV6-4 and J usage is TRBJ2-3; D might be TRBD2 (6 bases). The germline V gene encodes CDR1 MRHNA and CDR2 SNTAGT. The germline V and J ends were trimmed by 2 bases and 0 bases, with 6 bases remaining between them. This CDR3 has 14 residues.

CDR3 loop: CSARGLAGQETQYF. For the CDR3, the DNA is TGCAGTGCTAGAGGACTAGCGGGACAAGAGACCCAGTACTTC. The chain is built from TRBV20-1 and TRBJ2-5; the match to TRBD2 covers 11 bases. CDR1 is DFQATT and CDR2 is SNEGSKA in the germline V gene (reference sequence). The V and J ends lost 1 base and 2 bases, in that order; junction bases with no gene match: 0. This CDR3 region has 14 residues.

This sequence joins TRBV6-5 and TRBJ2-7, with 8 bases fitting TRBD2. The CDR3 has 12 amino acids. The V gene end was trimmed by 4 bases and the J gene end by 6 bases; junction bases not matched to a gene: 2. Per germline, CDR1 MNHEY and CDR2 SVGAGI. The CDR3 DNA sequence: TGTGCCAGCAGTTTCCGGGGGGGCGAGCAGTACTTC. Protein: CASSFRGGEQYF.

This clonotype was counted only a few times. This rearrangement joins TRBV6-1 to TRBJ2-7; D not resolved. CDR1 MNHNS and CDR2 SASEGT come from the germline V gene. CDR3 size: 13 residues. The V end was cut by 6 bases, the J end by 3 bases, with 12 bases between. The CDR3, as DNA: TGTGCCAGCAGAGAGCGTACGAGCTACGAGCAGTACTTC. Encoded protein: CASRERTSYEQYF.

The V gene is TRBV5-4, the J gene TRBJ1-5; 9 nucleotides line up with TRBD1. CDR1 is SGHNT and CDR2 is YYREEE in the germline V gene (reference sequence). V lost 4 bases to trimming and J lost 8 bases; unmatched junction nucleotides: 4. The CDR3 is made up of 13 amino acids. The CDR3 DNA sequence: TGTGCCAGCAGCGGACAGGGGTTGGAGCCCCAGCATTTT. It translates to CASSGQGLEPQHF.

The chain has TRBV2 and TRBJ1-5, with a tentative D call TRBD1 (5 bases). The ends were cut back, 4 bases at V and 7 bases at J, with 8 bases in the middle. This CDR3 contains 12 residues. Germline CDR1 SNHLY, CDR2 FYNNEI. The CDR3 sequence: CASSAEGQPQHF. CDR3 sequence (DNA): TGTGCCAGCAGTGCGGAGGGGCAGCCCCAGCATTTT.

The CDR3 loop reads CASRRGWNQPQHF. In nucleotides, the CDR3 is TGTGCCAGCAGGCGAGGATGGAATCAGCCCCAGCATTTT. The gene calls are TRBV12-3 or TRBV12-4 and TRBJ1-5; D not certain. Trimming pared 6 bases from V and 4 bases from J, leaving 10 bases between. The CDR3 is 13 amino acids.

This chain uses TRBV28 with TRBJ1-2; the D gene is possibly TRBD1 (6 bases). V gave up 3 bases and J gave up 5 bases, with 16 bases separating them. CDR1 and CDR2 from the germline V gene are MDHEN and SYDVKM. The CDR3 is 15 residues long. In DNA, the CDR3 is TGTGCCAGCAGTTTCGACAGGTATCCGGTGTATGGCTACACCTTC. This codes for CASSFDRYPVYGYTF.

The chain is built from TRBV30 and TRBJ2-5, with D hard to call. Germline CDR1 and CDR2: GTSNPN and SVGIG (reference sequence). The CDR3 has 11 residues. V was cut by 4 bases and J by 5 bases, with 8 bases left in between. In DNA, the CDR3 is TGTGCCTGGACCATGAGGGAGACCCAGTACTTC. This gives the protein CAWTMRETQYF. The variable domain in full, completed from reference TRBV30 and TRBJ2-5, reads SQTIHQWPATLVQPVGSPLSLECTVEGTSNPNLYWYRQAAGRGLQLLFYSVGIGQISSEVPQNLSASRPQDRQFILSSKKLLLSDSGFYLCAWTMRETQYFGPGTRLLVL.

This rearrangement joins TRBV7-9 to TRBJ2-1, with 11 positions matching TRBD2. In germline, CDR1 is SEHNR, CDR2 FQNEAQ (reference sequence). V dropped 0 bases and J dropped 4; count of bases not matched to a gene: 2. This CDR3 comprises 16 residues. CDR3 amino acids: CASSLASGRVYNEQFF. CDR3 in DNA: TGTGCCAGCAGCTTAGCTAGCGGGAGGGTTTACAATGAGCAGTTCTTC.

The chain recombines TRBV5-1 with TRBJ2-2, with D perhaps TRBD1 (5 bases). Deletions cut 7 bases from V and 4 bases from J, with 17 bases between. In germline, CDR1 is SGHRS, CDR2 YFSETQ. CDR3 size: 15 residues. CDR3 in amino acids: CASRAGAGFTGELFF. The CDR3 region has the DNA TGCGCCAGCCGCGCTGGGGCAGGCTTCACCGGGGAGCTGTTTTTT. Using reference TRBV5-1 and TRBJ2-2 for the parts outside the CDR3, the full variable domain is KAGVTQTPRYLIKTRGQQVTLSCSPISGHRSVSWYQQTPGQGLQFLFEYFSETQRNKGNFPGRFSGRQFSNSRSEMNVSTLELGDSALYLCASRAGAGFTGELFFGEGSRLTVL.

This sequence joins TRBV5-4 and TRBJ1-1, with D maybe TRBD1 (6 bases). In germline, CDR1 is SGHNT, CDR2 YYREEE (reference sequence). Trimming left V 5 bases short and J 5 bases short, with 19 bases between. CDR3 length: 15 amino acids. CDR3 amino acids: CASRDARRGGTEAFF. The CDR3 coding sequence is TGTGCCAGCAGGGACGCGCGTCGAGGGGGGACTGAAGCTTTCTTT.

The chain recombines TRBV6-1 with TRBJ2-3; 12 bases align to TRBD2. The CDR3 consists of 15 residues. CDR1 and CDR2 (germline): MNHNS, SASEGT. V lost 2 bases to trimming and J lost 4 bases; unmatched junction nucleotides: 1. This chain's CDR3 is CASSELAGGPDTQYF. The CDR3 nucleotides read TGTGCCAGCAGTGAACTAGCGGGAGGGCCAGATACGCAGTATTTT.

This chain's CDR3 is CSAEPSGKVSYEQYF. The CDR3 coding sequence is TGCAGTGCCGAACCGAGCGGGAAAGTATCCTACGAGCAGTACTTC. The rearrangement links TRBV20-1 to TRBJ2-7; 7 bases align to TRBD2. V was clipped by 6 bases and J by 1 base; unmatched bases: 12. Per the germline V gene, CDR1 is DFQATT and CDR2 is SNEGSKA (reference sequence). CDR3 length: 15 amino acids.

The V gene is TRBV24-1, the J gene TRBJ2-2, with D maybe TRBD1 (6 bases). Germline loops: CDR1 KGHDR, CDR2 SFDVKD. The length of the CDR3 is 15 residues. V shed 3 bases and J shed 3 bases, with 10 bases lying between them. The CDR3 DNA sequence: TGTGCCACCAGTGATCGGGGACATTACACCGGGGAGCTGTTTTTT. Protein: CATSDRGHYTGELFF.

The chain couples TRBV19 to TRBJ2-3; possibly TRBD1 or TRBD2 for D (5 bases each). This CDR3 contains 12 residues. In germline, CDR1 is LNHDA, CDR2 SQIVND (reference sequence). Trimming removed 7 bases from V and 4 bases from J, with 9 bases in between. CDR3 in DNA: TGTGCCAGTACAAGGGGAGCAGATACGCAGTATTTT. Translating gives CASTRGADTQYF.

The chain joins TRBV2 to TRBJ2-3; D might be TRBD2 (6 bases). The CDR3 spans 18 residues. The germline V gene encodes CDR1 SNHLY and CDR2 FYNNEI. Trimming took 7 bases from V and 8 from J, leaving 31 bases between them. CDR3 nucleotides: TGTGCCAGCATAAACGGCGGGGCGGGGTACAAAAGAACTGGTACGCAGTATTTT. As protein: CASINGGAGYKRTGTQYF.